This TCR beta chain stems from a study of T cells expressing NK-cell markers. About the research overall: Among the eight sequenced donors, seven tested HCMV-seropositive and one tested seronegative.

Notes on this clonotype: Its cognate antigen is unknown.

Findings of the study overall: These clonotypes also led the CD3+CD56-NKG2C+ fraction in several donors. What remained unclear was the HCMV specificity of expanded NKG2C+ T cell clones. Five or six of the donors carried dominant NKG2C+ clonotypes that took up roughly 1.0-7.0% of their CD8+ T cells.

From the 5' RACE reads, TCRdb lists one entry per CDR3 protein and no DNA. Its table lists about 390,000 distinct CDR3 sequences. Looked up from germline, CDR1 is SGDLS and CDR2 is YYNGEE. CDR3 length: 16 residues. What was sequenced was blood T cells: a sorted CD56 or NKG2C T cell subset, CD4+ or CD8+ T cells, or bulk PBMC T cells (not recorded which). J is TRBJ2-2 and V is TRBV9; lacking DNA, the TRBD1 call made by TCRdb goes unchecked. The receptor was isolated from a woman between 45 and 60 years old in good health. This chain's CDR3 is CASSARDRVSSGELFF.